Listed here are 10 T cell receptor beta chains from one sample, sequenced in a study of blood T cell repertoires in COVID-19. Sequencing was performed with immunoSEQ multiplex PCR; in TCRdb, only in-frame clones are kept and a portion is missing. Of about 380,000 clones listed, 70% to 90% are singletons. The sequenced sample was PBMCs or T cells enriched from blood (not recorded which). Receptors originate from a man aged 25-45 years who had recovered from COVID-19.

About this clone: Other DNA sequences in this sample translate to the same CDR3. This chain links TRBV7-2 with TRBJ2-3; 7 nucleotides agree with TRBD2. Germline V CDR1 and CDR2: SGHTA, FQGNSA. Losses at the gene ends were 4 bases for V and 1 base for J; bases not matched to a gene: 5. This CDR3 is 15 amino acids long. The CDR3, as DNA: TGTGCCAGCAGCTCAAGACTAGCTGGCACAGATACGCAGTATTTT. Translated: CASSSRLAGTDTQYF.

V and J are TRBV6-2 or TRBV6-3 and TRBJ1-5, with 8 nucleotides matching TRBD1. Per the germline V gene, CDR1 is MNHEY and CDR2 is SVGEGT. CDR3 length: 15 amino acids. V shed 6 bases, J shed 3 bases, and the junction held 7 bases outside the gene matches. The CDR3 sequence is CASSPGQGNNQPQHF. For the CDR3, the DNA is TGTGCCAGCAGCCCCGGACAGGGAAACAATCAGCCCCAGCATTTT.

The CDR3 DNA sequence: TGTGCCTGGAGCCCGGACAGGGTCAATCAGCCCCAGCATTTT. It translates to CAWSPDRVNQPQHF. The chain is built from TRBV30 and TRBJ1-5; TRBD1 matches 8 bases. This CDR3 spans 14 amino acids. Germline CDR1 is GTSNPN and CDR2 is SVGIG (reference sequence). V was pared by 3 bases and J by 3 bases, with 4 bases of the junction left unmatched.

Notes on this clone: Compared with germline, one end of the junction differs, possibly owing to a read error. V and J are TRBV7-6 and TRBJ1-4; 8 nucleotides agree with TRBD1. Germline V CDR1 and CDR2: SGHVS, FNYEAQ. This CDR3 comprises 16 residues. This chain's CDR3 is CASSLAGQAYNEKLFF. The CDR3 nucleotides read TGTGCCAGCAGTTTAGCGGGACAGGCGTATAATGAAAAACTGTTTTTT.

This rearrangement joins TRBV5-6 to TRBJ2-1, with D perhaps matching TRBD2 (6 bases). The V gene lost 3 bases and the J gene lost 8 bases, with 6 bases spanning the gap. The CDR3 is 11 residues long. Germline CDR1 SGHDT, CDR2 YYEEEE. CDR3 region: CASSSGDEQFF. The CDR3 nucleotides are TGTGCCAGCAGCTCGGGGGATGAGCAGTTCTTC.

V is TRBV11-2 and J is TRBJ2-1; 7 bases fit TRBD1. Germline V lookup: CDR1 SGHAT, CDR2 FQNNGV. Losses at the gene ends were 0 bases for V and 0 bases for J; bases not matched to a gene: 8. The CDR3 sequence is 18 residues long. The DNA of the CDR3 is TGTGCCAGCAGCTTAGATTTCTGGGGGACAGACTCCTACAATGAGCAGTTCTTC. This gives the protein CASSLDFWGTDSYNEQFF. The whole variable domain, filled in from reference TRBV11-2 and TRBJ2-1, reads EAGVAQSPRYKIIEKRQSVAFWCNPISGHATLYWYQQILGQGPKLLIQFQNNGVVDDSQLPKDRFSAERLKGVDSTLKIQPAKLEDSAVYLCASSLDFWGTDSYNEQFFGPGTRLTVL.

The V call is TRBV6-5, the J call TRBJ2-7, with 9 bases aligning to TRBD1. The CDR3 is 13 residues long. Germline assignment: CDR1 MNHEY and CDR2 SVGAGI. After removal of 4 bases from V and 6 bases from J, the junction contained 4 bases not matched to a gene. CDR3 protein: CASSLGQGGEQYF. The CDR3 nucleotides are TGTGCCAGCAGTTTGGGACAGGGAGGCGAGCAGTACTTC.

The rearrangement links TRBV5-1 to TRBJ1-1; 10 positions match TRBD1. The CDR3 consists of 15 residues. Germline V gene lookup returns CDR1 SGHRS and CDR2 YFSETQ. The ends lost 4 bases at V and 11 bases at J; junction bases unmatched: 14. The CDR3 bases are TGCGCCAGCAGCCTAGGGACAGGGGATGTTAAGCGCGCTTTCTTT. It specifies CASSLGTGDVKRAFF.

V and J are TRBV14 and TRBJ1-1, with a tentative D call TRBD1 (5 bases). This CDR3 contains 14 residues. CDR1 and CDR2 (germline): SGHDN, FVKESK. Trimming removed 0 bases at V and 11 bases at J, with 16 bases between. The CDR3 DNA sequence: TGTGCCAGCAGCCAAGATGGGGCAGCAAGTTCGGCTTTCTTT. It yields the protein CASSQDGAASSAFF.

The rearrangement joins TRBV3-1 (or the pseudogene TRBV3-2) to TRBJ1-4; perhaps TRBD1 as D (5 bases). V lost 1 base and J 7 bases, leaving 10 bases between the germline ends. The CDR3 totals 14 residues. Germline loops: CDR1 LGHDT, CDR2 YNNKEL (reference sequence). The DNA of the CDR3 is TGTGCCAGCAGCCAAGGGGACTTCCGTGAAAAACTGTTTTTT. Its translation: CASSQGDFREKLFF.